This TCR beta chain was documented in a study of OX40 agonist ivuxolimab in advanced cancers. Germline V gene sequence: CDR1 GTSNPN, CDR2 SVGIG (reference sequence). Trimming pared 2 bases from V and 1 base from J, leaving 10 bases between. The CDR3 totals 14 residues. Study observations and caveats: In CD8+ T cells, expanded clones were on average more numerous than in CD4+. Dose levels from 0.1 to 3.0 mg/kg saw CD4+ and CD8+ blood T cells expand clonally by week 6.

TCRdb's copy holds only in-frame clones and misses some; the assay was immunoSEQ multiplex PCR. This sample has roughly 26,000 clones, with around 75% found just once. This clone appeared a few times. No antigen is known for it. The chain joins TRBV30 to TRBJ2-3; a possible D gene is TRBD2 (6 bases). This specimen was CD4+ or CD8+ T cells sorted from blood, taken in a trial of the OX40 agonist ivuxolimab. This TCR came from an adult with an advanced solid tumor such as melanoma, head and neck, liver or kidney cancer. The CDR3 is CAWSRTGGTDTQYF. The CDR3 nucleotides read TGTGCCTGGAGTCGTACGGGGGGCACAGATACGCAGTATTTT. Filled out from reference TRBV30 and TRBJ2-3, the complete variable domain reads SQTIHQWPATLVQPVGSPLSLECTVEGTSNPNLYWYRQAAGRGLQLLFYSVGIGQISSEVPQNLSASRPQDRQFILSSKKLLLSDSGFYLCAWSRTGGTDTQYFGPGTRLTVL.